This T cell receptor (beta chain) was sequenced for a study of response to subunit inactivated influenza vaccine. TCRdb fed the RT-PCR reads into MiXCR, producing one record per CDR3 protein. The table shows roughly 570,000 distinct CDR3 sequences, with under 15% occurring only once. Deletions cut 8 bases from V and 1 base from J, with 10 bases between. The length of the CDR3 is 13 residues. Study-wide results and caveats: The authors suggested that every seasonal influenza vaccination recruits few new T cells.

This clonotype was observed a few times. The antigen is undetermined. The TCR comes from a man in his fifties who received an inactivated influenza vaccine. The chain uses TRBV12-3 or TRBV12-4 and TRBJ2-3; D call uncertain. This specimen was PBMCs from blood, taken 45 days after vaccination. The CDR3 coding sequence is TGTGCCAGCGGTTATGCGGGCACAGATACGCAGTATTTT. Translation gives CASGYAGTDTQYF.